This record looks at one T cell receptor beta chain sequence and its context. Antigen: not known. These data originate in a study of T cells in Graves' hyperthyroidism and ophthalmopathy. Broader study findings: Ophthalmopathy cases were set apart from stable hyperthyroidism by a 13 V-J model. The model predicted ophthalmopathy a median around 6.5 months before onset. Blood shared most expanded thyroid clonotypes above 0.001.

This CDR3 has 16 amino acids. The V end was cut by 5 bases, the J end by 6 bases, with 20 bases between. Germline V CDR1 and CDR2: LNHNV, YYDKDF (reference sequence). Used for diagnoses were clinical symptoms, serum thyroxine and TRAb, thyroid ultrasound and orbital computed tomography. What was amplified from RNA transcripts were TCR beta CDR3 regions. When the TCR CDR3 underwent first-round RT-PCR, the HTBI primer set was used. TCRdb passed the multiplex PCR reads through MiXCR, listing each CDR3 protein once. This table holds about 290,000 distinct CDR3 sequences, about 19% found once. The receptor comes from a man in his fifties with Graves' ophthalmopathy. V gene TRBV15 combines with J gene TRBJ2-1, with D hard to call. Sequences were obtained from blood. The CDR3 nucleotides are TGTGCCACCAGCGCCGCAGACTTAAGCCAGCCCAATGAGCAGTTCTTC. Its protein product is CATSAADLSQPNEQFF.